The 27 T cell receptor beta chains below come from one sample, sequenced in a study of cytomegalovirus exposure and HLA in healthy donors. Vbeta (60) and Jbeta (13) primers were used in the PCR. Measured with immunoSEQ multiplex PCR; TCRdb has only the in-frame clones, and not every one. The sample data list about 43,000 clones. Sequenced: PBMCs. All receptors derive from a woman in her 30s in good health and CMV-seronegative.

The rearrangement joins TRBV6-1 to TRBJ2-1; D is uncertain. This CDR3 has 13 residues. V lost 1 base and J 8 bases, leaving 9 bases between the germline ends. Germline V gene data show CDR1 as MNHNS and CDR2 as SASEGT. The CDR3 protein is CASSEGQIDEQFF. For the CDR3, the DNA is TGTGCCAGCAGTGAAGGGCAGATCGATGAGCAGTTCTTC.

The gene calls are TRBV10-1 and TRBJ2-7, with D possibly TRBD2 on 7 matching bases. The CDR3 loop spans 14 amino acids. Germline loops: CDR1 WNHNN, CDR2 SYGVQD (reference sequence). Trimming removed 4 bases at V and 3 bases at J, with 13 bases between. Written as DNA, the CDR3 is TGCGCCAGCAGTGCGGGGGGCTCCTTCTACGAGCAGTACTTC. It encodes CASSAGGSFYEQYF.

V and J are TRBV11-2 and TRBJ2-2; 12 nucleotides agree with TRBD2. V dropped 8 bases and J dropped 7; count of bases not matched to a gene: 5. There are 14 residues in the CDR3. Germline lookup yields CDR1 SGHAT and CDR2 FQNNGV. The CDR3 coding sequence is TGTGCCAGCTTCTGGACTAGCGGGGTCGGGGAGCTGTTTTTT. This encodes CASFWTSGVGELFF.

The CDR3 reads CASGRDSDTQYF. The CDR3 DNA follows: TGTGCTAGTGGCCGCGATTCGGATACGCAGTATTTT. The rearrangement links TRBV12-5 to TRBJ2-3; D ambiguous. The CDR3 length is 12 residues. Germline V gene sequence: CDR1 LGHNT, CDR2 FRNRAP. V lost 6 bases, J lost 6 bases, and 10 bases lay in between.

The chain uses TRBV27 and TRBJ2-7; 8 positions match TRBD2. Germline CDR1 and CDR2: MNHEY and SMNVEV (reference sequence). The CDR3 sequence is 15 residues long. V shed 6 bases and J 4 bases; nucleotides not matched to a gene: 11. The CDR3 loop reads CASSSGPREVYEQYF. DNA of the CDR3: TGTGCCAGCAGCTCGGGGCCGCGGGAGGTATACGAGCAGTACTTC.

The chain joins TRBV9 to TRBJ2-2; no firm D call. Trimming removed 2 bases at V and 7 bases at J, with 12 bases between. CDR1 SGDLS and CDR2 YYNGEE come from the germline V gene. The CDR3 contains 14 residues. The CDR3 is CASSVGPISGELFF. In DNA, the CDR3 is TGTGCCAGCAGCGTCGGTCCCATTAGCGGGGAGCTGTTTTTT.

The rearrangement joins TRBV6-5 to TRBJ1-1; the D is unclear. The CDR3 is made up of 13 amino acids. With 2 bases removed from V and 5 bases from J, the gap between germline ends came to 9 bases. Germline-derived CDR1 and CDR2 are MNHEY and SVGAGI. The CDR3 coding sequence is TGTGCCAGCAGTTACGATTCGGGAACTGAAGCTTTCTTT. This codes for CASSYDSGTEAFF.

The V and J genes are TRBV5-1 and TRBJ1-5, with D perhaps matching TRBD1 (6 bases). The CDR3 spans 16 residues. Looked up from germline, CDR1 is SGHRS and CDR2 is YFSETQ. V was trimmed by 4 bases and J by 2 bases, leaving 16 bases between them. CDR3 amino acids: CASSPGTGGGNQPQHF. CDR3 in DNA: TGCGCCAGCAGCCCCGGTACGGGGGGCGGCAATCAGCCCCAGCATTTT.

The chain couples TRBV6-5 to TRBJ1-1, with 10 bases that match TRBD1. The junction had 11 bases not matched to a gene; V was cut back by 8 bases and J by 5 bases. This CDR3 is 15 amino acids long. In germline, CDR1 is MNHEY, CDR2 SVGAGI. The CDR3 coding sequence is TGTGCCAGCGGGAAGACAGGGGGCGGTAGTACTGAAGCTTTCTTT. Protein: CASGKTGGGSTEAFF.

This chain uses TRBV20-1 with TRBJ2-7; 7 positions match TRBD1. Germline-derived CDR1 and CDR2 are DFQATT and SNEGSKA (reference sequence). The CDR3 covers 11 residues. The CDR3 is CRAGRGNEQYF. Written as DNA, the CDR3 is TGCAGAGCAGGCAGGGGGAACGAGCAGTACTTC.

The CDR3 DNA is TGTGCTAGTGGAGAGCAGGTGAACACTGAAGCTTTCTTT. Its protein product is CASGEQVNTEAFF. The V call is TRBV12-5, the J call TRBJ1-1; D remains ambiguous. Trimming took 6 bases from V and 0 from J, leaving 8 bases between them. Per germline, CDR1 LGHNT and CDR2 FRNRAP. This CDR3 is 13 amino acids long.

V usage is TRBV13 and J usage is TRBJ2-7; 11 bases fit TRBD2. J lost 3 bases, V lost 4 bases, and 8 bases had no gene match. CDR1 PRHDT and CDR2 FYEKMQ come from the germline V gene (reference sequence). The length of the CDR3 is 16 residues. CDR3 DNA: TGTGCCAGCAGCTCCGCCATAGCGGGAGGGGGCTACGAGCAGTACTTC. Translation gives CASSSAIAGGGYEQYF.

The chain is built from TRBV6-5 and TRBJ1-2, with D perhaps TRBD1 (6 bases). This CDR3 is built from 14 residues. With 3 bases removed from V and 1 base from J, the gap between germline ends came to 9 bases. From germline, CDR1 is MNHEY and CDR2 SVGAGI. CDR3 protein: CASSYNRVNYGYTF. In nucleotides, the CDR3 is TGTGCCAGCAGTTATAACAGGGTTAACTATGGCTACACCTTC.

The J gene is TRBJ2-1, the V gene TRBV13, with 7 bases that match TRBD2. Trimming took 3 bases from V and 0 from J; bases not matched to a gene: 5. Per germline, CDR1 PRHDT and CDR2 FYEKMQ (reference sequence). The CDR3 is 16 residues long. This CDR3 is CASSFAGTISYNEQFF. The CDR3 DNA sequence: TGTGCCAGCAGCTTCGCCGGGACTATCTCCTACAATGAGCAGTTCTTC. Complete variable domain (other parts from reference TRBV13 and TRBJ2-1): AAGVIQSPRHLIKEKRETATLKCYPIPRHDTVYWYQQGPGQDPQFLISFYEKMQSDKGSIPDRFSAQQFSDYHSELNMSSLELGDSALYFCASSFAGTISYNEQFFGPGTRLTVL.

The rearrangement uses TRBV6-5 and TRBJ2-7, with D uncertain. This CDR3 is 13 amino acids long. V lost 5 bases and J lost 2, with 10 bases in between. Germline CDR1 and CDR2: MNHEY and SVGAGI. CDR3 DNA: TGTGCCAGCAGTCGATTCTATGCCTACGAGCAGTACTTC. Its translation is CASSRFYAYEQYF.

With regard to this clone: The junction departs from the called germline gene at one end, perhaps through a read error. This chain connects TRBV5-1 to TRBJ2-1; a weak D match, TRBD2 (5 bases). CDR3 length equals 15 residues. Germline CDR1 and CDR2: SGHRS and YFSETQ. For the CDR3, the DNA is TGCGCCAGCACCTGGTGGGAGAGCTCCGACAATGAGCAGTTCTTC. Translation gives CASTWWESSDNEQFF. Filled out from reference TRBV5-1 and TRBJ2-1, the complete variable domain reads KAGVTQTPRYLIKTRGQQVTLSCSPISGHRSVSWYQQTPGQGLQFLFEYFSETQRNKGNFPGRFSGRQFSNSRSEMNVSTLELGDSALYLCASTWWESSDNEQFFGPGTRLTVL.

The chain has TRBV29-1 and TRBJ2-1; tentative D call: TRBD2 (5 bases). V was pared by 2 bases and J by 6 bases, with 20 bases between. Germline values: CDR1 SQVTM, CDR2 ANQGSEA. The CDR3 totals 16 residues. In DNA, the CDR3 is TGCAGCGTTGAATACCCCGGGATCGGTACAGTCAATGAGCAGTTCTTC. Amino acids: CSVEYPGIGTVNEQFF.

This chain connects TRBV5-1 to TRBJ1-1; possible D gene TRBD1, 5 bases. The germline gives CDR1 SGHRS, CDR2 YFSETQ. This CDR3 has 13 amino acids. Trimming stripped 2 bases from V and 2 bases from J, with 7 bases between. CDR3 nucleotides: TGCGCCAGCAGCTTTGACAGCAACACTGAAGCTTTCTTT. It is translated as CASSFDSNTEAFF.

The V and J genes are TRBV18 and TRBJ2-7; 10 bases are shared with TRBD1. Germline-derived CDR1 and CDR2 are KGHSH and LQKENI. This CDR3 is 14 amino acids long. Unmatched junction bases numbered 9, after V lost 6 bases and J lost 7 bases. The CDR3 loop reads CASSRGQGSWEQYF. CDR3 coding DNA: TGTGCCAGCTCGCGGGGACAGGGGTCTTGGGAGCAGTACTTC.

The chain joins TRBV5-1 to TRBJ2-7; possible D gene TRBD1, 6 bases. Germline CDR1 is SGHRS and CDR2 is YFSETQ. V was cut by 1 base and J by 1 base, with 21 bases left in between. This CDR3 comprises 18 residues. CDR3 residues: CASSLYARGPSRSYEQYF. The CDR3 DNA is TGCGCCAGCAGCTTGTATGCCAGGGGCCCGTCTCGTTCCTACGAGCAGTACTTC.

This chain joins TRBV13 and TRBJ2-7; TRBD2 might be the D (5 bases). The germline V gene encodes CDR1 PRHDT and CDR2 FYEKMQ (reference sequence). Trimming shortened V by 6 bases and J by 2 bases, and 14 bases separated the two germline ends. The CDR3 covers 14 residues. In nucleotides, the CDR3 is TGTGCCAGCAGAAGAGGGCAGGAGACCTACGAGCAGTACTTC. Residues: CASRRGQETYEQYF.

The rearrangement links TRBV6-5 to TRBJ2-7; D not resolved. The CDR3 spans 13 residues. The germline CDR1 and CDR2 sequences are MNHEY and SVGAGI. Between the trimmed V and J ends, which lost 6 bases and 9 bases, there was a span of 18 bases. CDR3 protein: CASSLSPRGWQYF. CDR3 sequence (DNA): TGTGCCAGCAGCCTATCCCCCCGAGGATGGCAGTACTTC.

This chain connects TRBV6-5 to TRBJ1-5, with unresolved D. V gave up 1 base and J gave up 0 bases, with 10 bases separating them. This CDR3 has 16 amino acids. Germline V gene lookup returns CDR1 MNHEY and CDR2 SVGAGI. CDR3 sequence reads: CASSYLSLHSNQPQHF. CDR3 nucleotide sequence: TGTGCCAGCAGTTACTTGAGTCTTCATAGCAATCAGCCCCAGCATTTT.

CDR3 region: CASGSNEQYF. CDR3 in DNA: TGTGCCAGCGGGAGCAACGAGCAGTACTTC. The rearrangement joins TRBV6-1 to TRBJ2-7, with a possible D match to TRBD2 (5 bases). Germline values: CDR1 MNHNS, CDR2 SASEGT. V lost 8 bases, J lost 5 bases, and 7 bases lay in between. CDR3 length: 10 residues.

The chain couples TRBV13 to TRBJ2-7, with D hard to call. Per germline, CDR1 PRHDT and CDR2 FYEKMQ (reference sequence). The CDR3 is made up of 16 amino acids. Trimming pared 4 bases from V and 0 bases from J, leaving 16 bases between. This CDR3 reads CASSSLEAPSSYEQYF. In DNA form, the CDR3 reads TGTGCCAGCAGCTCTCTCGAGGCTCCAAGCTCCTACGAGCAGTACTTC.

This chain connects TRBV15 to TRBJ2-1, with TRBD2 identical over 10 bases. Germline V lookup: CDR1 LNHNV, CDR2 YYDKDF (reference sequence). The CDR3 contains 17 residues. The V gene end was trimmed by 3 bases and the J gene end by 4 bases; junction bases not matched to a gene: 9. CDR3 residues: CATSSKRTSGRYNEQFF. The CDR3 DNA sequence: TGTGCCACCAGCAGTAAACGGACTAGCGGAAGATACAATGAGCAGTTCTTC.

The chain combines TRBV7-9 with TRBJ1-2, with D tentatively TRBD1 (5 bases). Trimming took off 5 bases at V and 0 bases at J, with 16 bases between the two ends. The CDR3 covers 16 residues. Germline values: CDR1 SEHNR, CDR2 FQNEAQ (reference sequence). CDR3 sequence (DNA): TGTGCCAGCAGCCAACCAGGGCAGGAAGCTAACTATGGCTACACCTTC. This sequence encodes CASSQPGQEANYGYTF.